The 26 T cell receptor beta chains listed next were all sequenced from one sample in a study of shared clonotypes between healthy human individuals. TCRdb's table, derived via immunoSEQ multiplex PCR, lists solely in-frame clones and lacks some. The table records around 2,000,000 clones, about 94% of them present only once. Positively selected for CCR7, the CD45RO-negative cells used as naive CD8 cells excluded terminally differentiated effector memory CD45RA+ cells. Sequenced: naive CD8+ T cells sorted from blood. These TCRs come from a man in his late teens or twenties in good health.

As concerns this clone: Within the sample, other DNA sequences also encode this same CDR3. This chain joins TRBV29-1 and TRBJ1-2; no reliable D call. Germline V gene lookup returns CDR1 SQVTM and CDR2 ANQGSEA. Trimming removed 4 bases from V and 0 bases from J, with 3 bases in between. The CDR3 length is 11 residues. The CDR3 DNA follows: TGCAGCGTTGTTTCTAACTATGGCTACACCTTC. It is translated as CSVVSNYGYTF.

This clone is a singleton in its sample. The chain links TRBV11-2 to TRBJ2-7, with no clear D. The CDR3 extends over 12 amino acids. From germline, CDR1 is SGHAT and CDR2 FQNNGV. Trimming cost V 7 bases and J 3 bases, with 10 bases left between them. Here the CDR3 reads CASIGADYEQYF. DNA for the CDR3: TGTGCCAGCATTGGCGCGGACTACGAGCAGTACTTC.

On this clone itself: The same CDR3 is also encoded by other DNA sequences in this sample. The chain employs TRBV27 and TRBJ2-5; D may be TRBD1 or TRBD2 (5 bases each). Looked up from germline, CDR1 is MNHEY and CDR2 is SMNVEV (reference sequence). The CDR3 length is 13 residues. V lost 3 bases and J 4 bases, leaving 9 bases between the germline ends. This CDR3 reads CASSLPGGETQYF. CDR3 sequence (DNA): TGTGCCAGCAGTTTGCCTGGGGGAGAGACCCAGTACTTC.

The CDR3 nucleotides are TGTGCCTGGACGACTAGCGCTGACTCTAGCACAGATACGCAGTATTTT. This codes for CAWTTSADSSTDTQYF. V is TRBV30 and J is TRBJ2-3; 8 nucleotides line up with TRBD2. Germline assignment: CDR1 GTSNPN and CDR2 SVGIG (reference sequence). J gave up 0 bases and V 4 bases, and 9 bases lay outside the gene matches. This CDR3 has 16 amino acids. The variable domain in full, with the rest retrieved from reference TRBV30 and TRBJ2-3, is SQTIHQWPATLVQPVGSPLSLECTVEGTSNPNLYWYRQAAGRGLQLLFYSVGIGQISSEVPQNLSASRPQDRQFILSSKKLLLSDSGFYLCAWTTSADSSTDTQYFGPGTRLTVL.

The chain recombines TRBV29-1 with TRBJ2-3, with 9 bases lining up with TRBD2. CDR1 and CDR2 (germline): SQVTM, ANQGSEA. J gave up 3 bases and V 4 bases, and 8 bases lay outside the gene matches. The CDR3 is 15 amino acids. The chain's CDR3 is CSVARRREGTDTQYF. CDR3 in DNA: TGCAGCGTTGCCCGGCGGCGGGAGGGGACAGATACGCAGTATTTT.

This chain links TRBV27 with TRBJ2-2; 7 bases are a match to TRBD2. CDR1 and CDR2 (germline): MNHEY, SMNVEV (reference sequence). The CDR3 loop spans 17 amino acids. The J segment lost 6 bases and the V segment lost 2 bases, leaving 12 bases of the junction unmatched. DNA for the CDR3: TGTGCCAGCAGTTTAGAACAGCGGGGTTATTGGTCCGGGGAGCTGTTTTTT. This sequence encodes CASSLEQRGYWSGELFF.

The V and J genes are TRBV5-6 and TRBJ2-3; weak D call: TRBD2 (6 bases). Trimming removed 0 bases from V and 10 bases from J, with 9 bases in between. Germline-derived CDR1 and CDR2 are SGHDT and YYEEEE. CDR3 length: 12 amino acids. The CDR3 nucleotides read TGTGCCAGCAGCTTGGGACTAGGGCCGCAGTATTTT. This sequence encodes CASSLGLGPQYF.

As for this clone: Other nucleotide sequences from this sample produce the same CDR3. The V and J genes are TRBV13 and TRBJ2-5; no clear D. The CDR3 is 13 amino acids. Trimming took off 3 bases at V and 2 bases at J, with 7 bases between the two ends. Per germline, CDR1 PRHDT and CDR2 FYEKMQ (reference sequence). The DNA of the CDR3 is TGTGCCAGCAGCTTGGGATTACAAGAGACCCAGTACTTC. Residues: CASSLGLQETQYF.

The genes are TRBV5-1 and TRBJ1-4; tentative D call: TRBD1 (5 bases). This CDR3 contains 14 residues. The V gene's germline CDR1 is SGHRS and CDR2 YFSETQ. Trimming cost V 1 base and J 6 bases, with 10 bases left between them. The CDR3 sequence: CASSLSGDYEKLFF. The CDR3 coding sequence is TGCGCCAGCAGCTTGTCGGGGGACTATGAAAAACTGTTTTTT.

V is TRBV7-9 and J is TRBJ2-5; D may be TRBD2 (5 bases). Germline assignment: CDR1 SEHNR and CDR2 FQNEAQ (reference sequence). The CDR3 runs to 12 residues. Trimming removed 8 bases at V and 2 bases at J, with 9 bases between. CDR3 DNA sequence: TGTGCCAGCGAGGGTCTTCAAGAGACCCAGTACTTC. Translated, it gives CASEGLQETQYF.

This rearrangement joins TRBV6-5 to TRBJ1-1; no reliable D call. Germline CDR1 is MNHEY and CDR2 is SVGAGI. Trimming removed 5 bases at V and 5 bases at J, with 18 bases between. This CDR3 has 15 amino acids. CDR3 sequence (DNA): TGTGCCAGCAGTCCGCGTGAAGACCCACGGACTGAAGCTTTCTTT. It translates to CASSPREDPRTEAFF.

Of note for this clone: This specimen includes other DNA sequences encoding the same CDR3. CDR3 in DNA: TGCGCCAGCAGCTTCGGGACGGGTTCCTACGAGCAGTACTTC. As protein: CASSFGTGSYEQYF. The chain links TRBV5-1 to TRBJ2-7; tentatively, D is TRBD1 or TRBD2 (5 bases each). The CDR3 contains 14 residues. CDR1 SGHRS and CDR2 YFSETQ come from the germline V gene. V lost 2 bases to trimming and J lost 1 base, with 10 bases between them.

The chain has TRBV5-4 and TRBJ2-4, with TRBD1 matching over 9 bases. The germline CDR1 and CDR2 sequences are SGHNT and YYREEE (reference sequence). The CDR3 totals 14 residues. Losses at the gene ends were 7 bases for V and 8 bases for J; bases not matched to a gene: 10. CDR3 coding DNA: TGTGCCAGCTTCGACCGGGACAGGGTGGACATTCAGTACTTC. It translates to CASFDRDRVDIQYF.

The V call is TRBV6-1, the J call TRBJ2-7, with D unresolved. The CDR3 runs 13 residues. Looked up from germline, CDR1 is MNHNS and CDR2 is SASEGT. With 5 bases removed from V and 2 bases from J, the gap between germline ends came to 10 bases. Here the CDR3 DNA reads TGTGCCAGCAGTTTTCGGGCTCCCTACGAGCAGTACTTC. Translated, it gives CASSFRAPYEQYF.

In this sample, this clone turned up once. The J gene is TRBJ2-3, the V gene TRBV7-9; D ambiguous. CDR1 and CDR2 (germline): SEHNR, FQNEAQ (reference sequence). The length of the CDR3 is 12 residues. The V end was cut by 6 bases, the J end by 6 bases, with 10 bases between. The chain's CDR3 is CASSETWDTQYF. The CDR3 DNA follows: TGTGCCAGCAGTGAAACTTGGGATACGCAGTATTTT.

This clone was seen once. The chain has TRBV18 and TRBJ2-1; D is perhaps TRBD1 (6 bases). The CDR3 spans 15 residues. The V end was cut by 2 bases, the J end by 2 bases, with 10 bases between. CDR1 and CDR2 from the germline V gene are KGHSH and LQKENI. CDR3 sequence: CASSPKGDTYNEQFF. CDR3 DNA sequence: TGTGCCAGCTCACCAAAAGGGGACACCTACAATGAGCAGTTCTTC.

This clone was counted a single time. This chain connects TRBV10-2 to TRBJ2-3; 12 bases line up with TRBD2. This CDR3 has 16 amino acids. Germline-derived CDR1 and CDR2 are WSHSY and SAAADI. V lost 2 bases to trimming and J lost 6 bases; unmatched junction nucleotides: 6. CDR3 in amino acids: CASSEGLAGLGDTQYF. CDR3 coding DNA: TGCGCCAGCAGTGAGGGACTAGCGGGGCTCGGGGATACGCAGTATTTT.

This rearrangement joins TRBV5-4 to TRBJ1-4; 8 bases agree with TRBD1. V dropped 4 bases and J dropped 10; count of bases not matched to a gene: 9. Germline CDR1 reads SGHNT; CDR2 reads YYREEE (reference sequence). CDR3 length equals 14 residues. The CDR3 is CASSPGTGEGKLFF. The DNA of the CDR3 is TGTGCCAGCAGCCCCGGGACAGGAGAGGGAAAACTGTTTTTT.

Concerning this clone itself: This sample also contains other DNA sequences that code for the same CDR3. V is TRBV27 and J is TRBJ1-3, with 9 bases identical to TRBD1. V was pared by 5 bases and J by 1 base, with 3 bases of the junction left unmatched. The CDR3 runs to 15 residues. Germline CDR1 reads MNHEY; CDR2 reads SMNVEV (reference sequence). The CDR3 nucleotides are TGTGCCAGCAGTCCAGACAGGGGGTCTGGAAACACCATATATTTT. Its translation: CASSPDRGSGNTIYF.

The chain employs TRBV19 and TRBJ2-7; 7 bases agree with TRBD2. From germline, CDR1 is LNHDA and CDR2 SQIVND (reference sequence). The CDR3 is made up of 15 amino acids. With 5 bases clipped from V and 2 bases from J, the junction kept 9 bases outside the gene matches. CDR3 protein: CASSASTSTAYEQYF. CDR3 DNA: TGTGCCAGTAGTGCTTCGACTAGCACAGCCTACGAGCAGTACTTC.

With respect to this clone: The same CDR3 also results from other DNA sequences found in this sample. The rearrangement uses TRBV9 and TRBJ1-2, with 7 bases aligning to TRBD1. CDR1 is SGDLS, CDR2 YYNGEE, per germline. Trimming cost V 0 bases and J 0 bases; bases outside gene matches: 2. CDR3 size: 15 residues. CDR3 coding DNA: TGTGCCAGCAGCGTAGGGGGGACAGCTAACTATGGCTACACCTTC. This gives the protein CASSVGGTANYGYTF.

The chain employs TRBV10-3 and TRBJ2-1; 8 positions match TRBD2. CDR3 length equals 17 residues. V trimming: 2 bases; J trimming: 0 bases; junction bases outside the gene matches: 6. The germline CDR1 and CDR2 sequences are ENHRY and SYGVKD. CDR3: CAISETSSGDSYNEQFF. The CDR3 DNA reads TGTGCCATCAGTGAGACGAGTAGCGGGGACTCCTACAATGAGCAGTTCTTC.

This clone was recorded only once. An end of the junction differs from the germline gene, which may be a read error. CDR3 coding DNA: TGTGCTAGCAGCTTAGGCCCGGGACACCACAATGAGCAGTTCTTC. As protein: CASSLGPGHHNEQFF. The chain has TRBV7-7 and TRBJ2-1, with a possible D match to TRBD1 (6 bases). The CDR3 sequence is 15 residues long. Germline CDR1 and CDR2: SSHAT and FNYEAQ (reference sequence).

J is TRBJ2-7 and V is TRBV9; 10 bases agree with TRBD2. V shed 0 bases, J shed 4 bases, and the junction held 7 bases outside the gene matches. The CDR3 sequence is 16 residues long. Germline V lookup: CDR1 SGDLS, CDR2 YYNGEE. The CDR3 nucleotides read TGTGCCAGCAGCGTAGTGGCTAGCGGGAGTCTTTACGAGCAGTACTTC. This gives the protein CASSVVASGSLYEQYF.

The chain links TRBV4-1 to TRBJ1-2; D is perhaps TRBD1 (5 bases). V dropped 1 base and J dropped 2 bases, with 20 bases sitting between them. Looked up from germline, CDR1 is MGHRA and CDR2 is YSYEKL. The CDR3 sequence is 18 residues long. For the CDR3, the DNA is TGCGCCAGCAGCCAAGTTGGCGGAGGGACCACGGGGAACTATGGCTACACCTTC. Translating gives CASSQVGGGTTGNYGYTF.

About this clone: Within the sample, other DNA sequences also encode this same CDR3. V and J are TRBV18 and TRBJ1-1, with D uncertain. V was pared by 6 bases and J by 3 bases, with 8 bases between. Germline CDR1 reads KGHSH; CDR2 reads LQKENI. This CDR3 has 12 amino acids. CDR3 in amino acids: CASSPADTEAFF. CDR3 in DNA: TGTGCCAGCTCCCCCGCCGACACTGAAGCTTTCTTT.